These 29 T cell receptor beta chains share one sample of origin, sequenced in a study of blood T cell repertoires in COVID-19. Using immunoSEQ multiplex PCR, the repertoire was profiled, and TCRdb retains in-frame clones only, with some absent. This table has 100,000 to 150,000 clones, 80% appearing once. Sequenced input: peripheral blood. Receptors originate from an older man with acute or convalescent COVID-19.

CDR3: CASSRTDQETQYF. The CDR3, as DNA: TGTGCCAGCAGTCGGACAGACCAAGAGACCCAGTACTTC. This chain connects TRBV28 to TRBJ2-5; possibly TRBD1 for D (6 bases). The CDR3 sequence is 13 residues long. The ends were cut back, 5 bases at V and 0 bases at J, with 7 bases in the middle. Per germline, CDR1 MDHEN and CDR2 SYDVKM.

The J gene is TRBJ1-2, the V gene TRBV7-8; D possibly corresponds to TRBD1 (5 bases). Per germline, CDR1 SGHVS and CDR2 FQNEAQ. CDR3 size: 14 residues. The V end lost 1 base, the J end lost 4 bases, and 10 bases lay between the germline ends. CDR3 nucleotide sequence: TGTGCCAGCAGCTTAGTAACAGGCCCCTATGGCTACACCTTC. Protein product: CASSLVTGPYGYTF.

The V and J genes are TRBV6-1 and TRBJ2-5; 8 bases align to TRBD1. The CDR3 runs 14 residues. Germline V gene lookup returns CDR1 MNHNS and CDR2 SASEGT. Trimming cost V 2 bases and J 5 bases; bases outside gene matches: 4. The CDR3 bases are TGTGCCAGCAGTGAATGGACAGGGAGGGAGACCCAGTACTTC. It specifies CASSEWTGRETQYF.

This chain links TRBV27 with TRBJ2-1, with D possibly TRBD2 on 6 matching bases. The CDR3 extends over 17 amino acids. The V end lost 1 base, the J end lost 3 bases, and 16 bases lay between the germline ends. CDR1 is MNHEY and CDR2 is SMNVEV in the germline V gene (reference sequence). The DNA of the CDR3 is TGTGCCAGCAGTTTATTTAACCGAGCGGGTCACTACAATGAGCAGTTCTTC. Amino acid sequence: CASSLFNRAGHYNEQFF.

The chain recombines TRBV28 with TRBJ2-2, with D perhaps TRBD1 (7 bases). Germline V lookup: CDR1 MDHEN, CDR2 SYDVKM. The CDR3 length is 14 residues. The V end lost 6 bases, the J end lost 7 bases, and 15 bases lay between the germline ends. The CDR3 here is CASRETGRSGELFF. DNA for the CDR3: TGTGCCAGCAGGGAGACAGGGAGGAGCGGGGAGCTGTTTTTT.

V and J are TRBV5-1 and TRBJ1-2, with 11 positions matching TRBD1. The length of the CDR3 is 14 residues. Looked up from germline, CDR1 is SGHRS and CDR2 is YFSETQ. After removal of 4 bases from V and 3 bases from J, the junction contained 2 bases not matched to a gene. The chain's CDR3 is CASSQGQGDYGYTF. The CDR3 region has the DNA TGCGCCAGCAGCCAGGGACAGGGGGACTATGGCTACACCTTC.

The chain carries TRBV4-2 and TRBJ1-5; D remains unclear. The CDR3 consists of 17 residues. Trimming left V 0 bases short and J 0 bases short, with 12 bases between. Looked up from germline, CDR1 is LGHNA and CDR2 is YNFKEQ. CDR3 amino acids: CASSQDWAGNSNQPQHF. CDR3 sequence (DNA): TGTGCCAGCAGCCAAGATTGGGCGGGGAATAGCAATCAGCCCCAGCATTTT.

The rearrangement links TRBV9 to TRBJ2-7, with 10 bases identical to TRBD1. J lost 4 bases, V lost 3 bases, and 4 bases had no gene match. The CDR3 totals 14 residues. From germline, CDR1 is SGDLS and CDR2 YYNGEE. CDR3 sequence: CASSAGQGVYEQYF. In DNA form, the CDR3 reads TGTGCCAGCAGCGCTGGACAGGGGGTTTACGAGCAGTACTTC.

This clone was seen only a few times. The rearrangement joins TRBV7-9 to TRBJ1-1, with D unclear. Germline CDR1 reads SEHNR; CDR2 reads FQNEAQ (reference sequence). V was cut by 6 bases and J by 2 bases, with 16 bases left in between. The CDR3 loop spans 15 amino acids. As DNA, the CDR3 is TGTGCCAGCAGAGACGGGGTGTGGGGAAACACTGAAGCTTTCTTT. Its protein product is CASRDGVWGNTEAFF.

The chain has TRBV11-2 and TRBJ1-4; D is unclear. Looked up from germline, CDR1 is SGHAT and CDR2 is FQNNGV. V was shortened by 1 base and J by 4 bases, with 10 bases between the two germline ends. CDR3 size: 15 residues. CDR3 amino acids: CASSLVSGLNEKLFF. The CDR3 DNA reads as TGTGCCAGCAGCTTAGTGTCAGGTCTTAATGAAAAACTGTTTTTT.

For this clone: This specimen includes other DNA sequences encoding the same CDR3. V is TRBV18 and J is TRBJ1-2; a weak D match, TRBD1 (6 bases). The V end was cut by 3 bases, the J end by 4 bases, with 9 bases between. The germline gives CDR1 KGHSH, CDR2 LQKENI. The CDR3 runs 13 residues. CDR3 in amino acids: CASSPAGVYGYTF. The CDR3 bases are TGTGCCAGCTCACCTGCAGGGGTCTATGGCTACACCTTC. The full variable domain, with the rest looked up from reference TRBV18 and TRBJ1-2, is NAGVMQNPRHLVRRRGQEARLRCSPMKGHSHVYWYRQLPEEGLKFMVYLQKENIIDESGMPKERFSAEFPKEGPSILRIQQVVRGDSAAYFCASSPAGVYGYTFGSGTRLTVV.

This chain connects TRBV5-1 to TRBJ1-1; D is unclear. Germline V gene lookup returns CDR1 SGHRS and CDR2 YFSETQ. The V end lost 1 base, the J end lost 0 bases, and 13 bases lay between the germline ends. This CDR3 has 16 amino acids. The CDR3 protein is CASSLFGSLMNTEAFF. In DNA, the CDR3 is TGCGCCAGCAGCTTGTTCGGGAGCCTTATGAACACTGAAGCTTTCTTT.

The chain has TRBV18 and TRBJ1-2, with 8 bases fitting TRBD1. The ends lost 3 bases at V and 6 bases at J; junction bases unmatched: 6. Germline V gene sequence: CDR1 KGHSH, CDR2 LQKENI. The CDR3 runs to 14 residues. CDR3 coding DNA: TGTGCCAGCTCACCTCAGGGGGCTGGGGATGGCTACACCTTC. Translating it yields CASSPQGAGDGYTF.

The chain uses TRBV3-1 (or the pseudogene TRBV3-2) and TRBJ1-2, with TRBD1 matching 9 bases. Germline CDR1 LGHDT, CDR2 YNNKEL (reference sequence). V shed 4 bases, J shed 8 bases, and the junction held 14 bases outside the gene matches. This CDR3 has 16 amino acids. CDR3 nucleotide sequence: TGTGCCAGCAGCCTTAATACGGGACAGGGATCGGGAGGCTACACCTTC. Protein sequence: CASSLNTGQGSGGYTF.

This clone has just a few counts. V is TRBV2 and J is TRBJ2-1; a possible D gene is TRBD1 (5 bases). The germline V gene has CDR1 SNHLY and CDR2 FYNNEI. The CDR3 spans 15 residues. With 7 bases removed from V and 4 bases from J, the gap between germline ends came to 17 bases. This CDR3 reads CASTLRQGGYNEQFF. As DNA, the CDR3 is TGTGCCAGCACACTACGGCAGGGTGGGTACAATGAGCAGTTCTTC.

The V gene is TRBV3-1 (or the pseudogene TRBV3-2), the J gene TRBJ2-7; TRBD2 matches at 8 bases. Germline V gives CDR1 LGHDT, CDR2 YNNKEL (reference sequence). The CDR3 is 16 amino acids. Losses at the gene ends were 2 bases for V and 4 bases for J; bases not matched to a gene: 10. CDR3: CASSQTRGGREYEQYF. CDR3 in DNA: TGTGCCAGCAGCCAAACTCGGGGGGGGCGGGAATACGAGCAGTACTTC.

J is TRBJ1-5 and V is TRBV6-5; no clear D gene. With 6 bases removed from V and 7 bases from J, the gap between germline ends came to 13 bases. The CDR3 has 13 amino acids. Germline V CDR1 and CDR2: MNHEY, SVGAGI. This CDR3 reads CASSPELGQPQHF. The CDR3 bases are TGTGCCAGCAGCCCCGAATTGGGCCAGCCCCAGCATTTT.

Notes on this clone: The sample carries other DNA sequences with the same CDR3. This rearrangement joins TRBV5-6 to TRBJ1-2; D not resolved. Trimming removed 0 bases at V and 0 bases at J, with 3 bases between. The germline gives CDR1 SGHDT, CDR2 YYEEEE. The CDR3 runs to 13 residues. The CDR3 reads CASSLDTNYGYTF. The CDR3 nucleotides are TGTGCCAGCAGCTTGGATACTAACTATGGCTACACCTTC. The whole variable domain, filled in from reference TRBV5-6 and TRBJ1-2, reads DAGVTQSPTHLIKTRGQQVTLRCSPKSGHDTVSWYQQALGQGPQFIFQYYEEEERQRGNFPDRFSGHQFPNYSSELNVNALLLGDSALYLCASSLDTNYGYTFGSGTRLTVV.

The V and J genes are TRBV11-2 and TRBJ2-1, with D perhaps matching TRBD1 (6 bases). This CDR3 spans 14 amino acids. Germline loops: CDR1 SGHAT, CDR2 FQNNGV. The germline V and J ends were trimmed by 4 bases and 15 bases, with 22 bases remaining between them. CDR3 protein: CASSSALRGTSTFF. CDR3 DNA: TGTGCCAGCAGCTCAGCCTTAAGGGGGACGTCCACGTTCTTC. The whole variable domain, remainder taken from reference TRBV11-2 and TRBJ2-1, is EAGVAQSPRYKIIEKRQSVAFWCNPISGHATLYWYQQILGQGPKLLIQFQNNGVVDDSQLPKDRFSAERLKGVDSTLKIQPAKLEDSAVYLCASSSALRGTSTFFGPGTRLTVL.

This chain connects TRBV18 to TRBJ1-4; tentatively, D is TRBD1 (6 bases). CDR1 KGHSH and CDR2 LQKENI come from the germline V gene. This CDR3 spans 16 amino acids. V lost 1 base and J 4 bases, leaving 13 bases between the germline ends. The CDR3, as DNA: TGTGCCAGCTCACCACAGGGGGTTGTCGGTAATGAAAAACTGTTTTTT. Protein product: CASSPQGVVGNEKLFF.

This clone appeared a few times. The chain uses TRBV29-1 and TRBJ2-7, with TRBD2 as a possible D gene (5 bases). The V end was cut by 0 bases, the J end by 2 bases, with 8 bases between. CDR3 length: 13 amino acids. Germline V gene sequence: CDR1 SQVTM, CDR2 ANQGSEA. This chain's CDR3 is CSVEDLGTYEQYF. CDR3 coding DNA: TGCAGCGTTGAAGATCTCGGGACCTACGAGCAGTACTTC.

The J gene is TRBJ2-1, the V gene TRBV5-6; 9 bases align to TRBD1. Germline V lookup: CDR1 SGHDT, CDR2 YYEEEE. This CDR3 contains 18 residues. The J segment lost 0 bases and the V segment lost 4 bases, leaving 11 bases of the junction unmatched. This CDR3 is CASSPPGQGYFSYNEQFF. In DNA form, the CDR3 reads TGTGCCAGCAGCCCACCGGGACAGGGTTACTTCTCCTACAATGAGCAGTTCTTC.

In this sample, this clone turned up a few times. V is TRBV29-1 and J is TRBJ2-3; 9 bases agree with TRBD2. Germline CDR1 reads SQVTM; CDR2 reads ANQGSEA. The CDR3 is made up of 15 amino acids. With 3 bases clipped from V and 6 bases from J, the junction kept 10 bases outside the gene matches. The chain's CDR3 is CSVEVWRGGKDTQYF. The CDR3 nucleotides read TGCAGCGTTGAGGTCTGGCGGGGGGGTAAGGATACGCAGTATTTT.

The chain recombines TRBV5-1 with TRBJ2-2; the D gene is possibly TRBD1 (6 bases). CDR1 is SGHRS and CDR2 is YFSETQ in the germline V gene. The CDR3 spans 15 residues. Trimming shortened V by 7 bases and J by 4 bases, and 17 bases separated the two germline ends. The CDR3 bases are TGCGCCAGCCGTGGGACATCGTCAGGCACCGGGGAGCTGTTTTTT. Translation gives CASRGTSSGTGELFF.

The rearrangement uses TRBV5-1 and TRBJ2-7; 11 nucleotides align to TRBD2. This CDR3 has 15 residues. The V gene end was trimmed by 3 bases and the J gene end by 1 base; junction bases not matched to a gene: 3. Germline CDR1 SGHRS, CDR2 YFSETQ. The CDR3 DNA follows: TGCGCCAGCAGCTCGCGACTAGCGGGGTCCTACGAGCAGTACTTC. Amino acid sequence: CASSSRLAGSYEQYF. The whole variable domain, filled in from reference TRBV5-1 and TRBJ2-7, reads KAGVTQTPRYLIKTRGQQVTLSCSPISGHRSVSWYQQTPGQGLQFLFEYFSETQRNKGNFPGRFSGRQFSNSRSEMNVSTLELGDSALYLCASSSRLAGSYEQYFGPGTRLTVT.

V and J are TRBV2 and TRBJ2-1, with 8 bases aligning to TRBD2. The CDR3 extends over 15 amino acids. Germline V gene lookup returns CDR1 SNHLY and CDR2 FYNNEI. Unmatched junction bases numbered 5, after V lost 4 bases and J lost 3 bases. CDR3 loop: CASSGGGGLYNEQFF. In DNA form, the CDR3 reads TGTGCCAGCAGTGGCGGCGGGGGGCTCTACAATGAGCAGTTCTTC.

The chain employs TRBV5-1 and TRBJ2-5; 8 bases agree with TRBD2. V lost 4 bases and J lost 5; bases outside the gene matches: 7. The CDR3 has 14 amino acids. In germline, CDR1 is SGHRS, CDR2 YFSETQ. The CDR3 spells CASSVRGGWETQYF. CDR3 bases: TGCGCCAGCAGCGTACGGGGGGGATGGGAGACCCAGTACTTC.

This rearrangement joins TRBV21-1 to TRBJ1-2; TRBD1 is the table's D call and was not checked against the DNA. TRBV21-1 is a pseudogene. CDR3 length equals 16 residues. The CDR3 sequence is CASSSSTGPSFYGYTF. The CDR3 DNA follows: TGTGCCAGCAGCAGTTCAACAGGCCCGTCTTTCTATGGCTACACCTTC.

CDR3 loop: CASSLWRQGDYGYTF. Here the CDR3 DNA reads TGTGCCAGCAGCTTGTGGCGGCAGGGGGACTATGGCTACACCTTC. The gene calls are TRBV5-6 and TRBJ1-2; 7 bases match TRBD1. Germline assignment: CDR1 SGHDT and CDR2 YYEEEE. V lost 1 base and J lost 3; bases outside the gene matches: 6. The CDR3 runs to 15 residues.